This TCR beta chain was sequenced in a study of vaccination and CD4 T cells after COVID-19. Study as a whole: Control cultures were supplied with a CEFX pool, an HIV-1 Nef pool, or no peptide at all. Study conclusions and caveats: There was no significant change from roughly 21 to 40 median reactive clonotypes.

Treatment noted: approximately 10-day PBMC culture with coronavirus spike peptide pools or control peptides (ViraFEST assay). As regards this clonotype: Its matching antigen is unknown.

Cultured CD4+ T cells had their DNA profiled by the Oncomine TCR Beta short-read assay. TCRdb independently ran MiXCR on the PCR reads; one entry per CDR3 protein. The sample gives 5,500 to 7,500 distinct CDR3 sequences, 45% to 60% of which show up once; 20% to 25% is in the top ten. The sample was CD4+ T cells from blood, cultured in vitro. The clonotype originates from a human donor who had recovered from COVID-19.

The CDR3 coding sequence is TGTGCCAGCAGTTTATGGGGTGGAGGGGACGAGCAGTACTTC. Protein sequence: CASSLWGGGDEQYF. The chain joins TRBV28 to TRBJ2-7, with D tentatively TRBD2 (6 bases). The CDR3 sequence is 14 residues long. Germline CDR1 MDHEN, CDR2 SYDVKM. The V gene lost 0 bases and the J gene lost 5 bases, with 11 bases spanning the gap.